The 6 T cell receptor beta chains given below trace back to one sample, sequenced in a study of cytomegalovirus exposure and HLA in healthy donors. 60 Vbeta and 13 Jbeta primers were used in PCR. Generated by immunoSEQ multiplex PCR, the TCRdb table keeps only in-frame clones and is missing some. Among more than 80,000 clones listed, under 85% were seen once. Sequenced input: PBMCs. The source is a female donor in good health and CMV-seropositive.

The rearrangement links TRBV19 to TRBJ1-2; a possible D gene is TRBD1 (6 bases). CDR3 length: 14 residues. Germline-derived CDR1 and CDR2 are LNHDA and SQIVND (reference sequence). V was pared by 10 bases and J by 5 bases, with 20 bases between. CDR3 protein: CATQQGQSTYGYTF. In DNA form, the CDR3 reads TGTGCCACACAACAAGGACAGTCGACGTATGGCTACACCTTC.

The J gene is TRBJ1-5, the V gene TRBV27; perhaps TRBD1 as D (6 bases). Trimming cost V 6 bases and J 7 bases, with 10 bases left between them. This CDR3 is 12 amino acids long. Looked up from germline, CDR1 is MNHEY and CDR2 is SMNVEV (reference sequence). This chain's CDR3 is CASRTGTQPQHF. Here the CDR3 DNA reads TGTGCCAGCAGAACAGGGACCCAGCCCCAGCATTTT.

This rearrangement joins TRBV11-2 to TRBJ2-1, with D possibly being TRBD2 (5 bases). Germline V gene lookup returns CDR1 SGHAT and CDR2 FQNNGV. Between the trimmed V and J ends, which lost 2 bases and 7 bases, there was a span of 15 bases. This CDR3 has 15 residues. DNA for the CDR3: TGTGCCAGCAGCTTATTATCGGGATTGGGTAATGAGCAGTTCTTC. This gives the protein CASSLLSGLGNEQFF.

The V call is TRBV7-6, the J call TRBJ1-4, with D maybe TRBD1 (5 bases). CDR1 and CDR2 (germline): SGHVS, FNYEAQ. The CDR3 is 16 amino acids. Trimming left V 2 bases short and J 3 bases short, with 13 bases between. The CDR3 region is CASSLTVGEANEKLFF. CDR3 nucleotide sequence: TGTGCCAGCAGCTTAACTGTAGGGGAGGCTAATGAAAAACTGTTTTTT.

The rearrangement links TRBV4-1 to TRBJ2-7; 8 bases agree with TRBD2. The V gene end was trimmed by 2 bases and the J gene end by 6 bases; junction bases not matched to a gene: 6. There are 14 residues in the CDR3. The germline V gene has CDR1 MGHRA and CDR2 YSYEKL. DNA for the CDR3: TGCGCCAGCAGCCAATTAGCGGGAATCTCCGAGCAGTACTTC. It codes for CASSQLAGISEQYF.

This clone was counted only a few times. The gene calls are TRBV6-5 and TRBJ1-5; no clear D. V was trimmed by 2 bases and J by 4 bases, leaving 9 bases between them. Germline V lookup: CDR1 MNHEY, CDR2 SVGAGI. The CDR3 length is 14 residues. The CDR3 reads CASSYSRGNQPQHF. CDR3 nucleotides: TGTGCCAGCAGTTACAGCCGGGGTAATCAGCCCCAGCATTTT.